This TCR beta chain was obtained from a study of blood T cell repertoires in COVID-19. Trimming stripped 6 bases from V and 0 bases from J, with 15 bases between. This CDR3 contains 16 residues. Germline CDR1 reads LNHDA; CDR2 reads SQIVND (reference sequence). Data came from immunoSEQ multiplex PCR; TCRdb stores just in-frame clones and leaves some out. The sample lists hundreds of thousands of clones; 70% to 90% were seen once. There are a few counts of this clone. The specimen was peripheral blood. The rearrangement joins TRBV19 to TRBJ1-5; D is undetermined. The clonotype comes from a man aged 18-30 years with COVID-19, enrolled during active disease. CDR3 region: CASRDEPGNSNQPQHF. For the CDR3, the DNA is TGTGCCAGTAGAGACGAGCCGGGAAATAGCAATCAGCCCCAGCATTTT. The full variable domain, its missing parts supplied by reference TRBV19 and TRBJ1-5, is DGGITQSPKYLFRKEGQNVTLSCEQNLNHDAMYWYRQDPGQGLRLIYYSQIVNDFQKGDIAEGYSVSREKKESFPLTVTSAQKNPTAFYLCASRDEPGNSNQPQHFGDGTRLSIL.